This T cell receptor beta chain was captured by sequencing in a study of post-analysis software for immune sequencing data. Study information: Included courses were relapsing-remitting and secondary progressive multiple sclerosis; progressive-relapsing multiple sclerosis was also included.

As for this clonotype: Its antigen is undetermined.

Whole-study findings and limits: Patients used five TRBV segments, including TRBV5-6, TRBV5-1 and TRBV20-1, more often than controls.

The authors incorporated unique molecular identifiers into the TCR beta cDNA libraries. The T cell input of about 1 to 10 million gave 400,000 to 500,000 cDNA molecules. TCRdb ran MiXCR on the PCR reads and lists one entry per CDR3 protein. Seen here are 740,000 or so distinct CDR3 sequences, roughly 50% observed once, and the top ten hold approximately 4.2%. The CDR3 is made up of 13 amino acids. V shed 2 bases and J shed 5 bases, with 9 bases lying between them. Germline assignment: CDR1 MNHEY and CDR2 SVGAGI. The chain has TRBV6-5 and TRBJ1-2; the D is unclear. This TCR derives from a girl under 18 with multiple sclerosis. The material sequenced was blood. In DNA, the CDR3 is TGTGCCAGCAGTTACGAGATATATTATGGCTACACCTTC. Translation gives CASSYEIYYGYTF.